The 15 T cell receptor beta chains below come from one sample, sequenced in a study of T cell changes during pregnancy in multiple sclerosis. Assay used: immunoSEQ multiplex PCR; TCRdb lists only in-frame clones, some missing. In the table there are roughly 110,000 clones, about 90% of which are singletons. The sample consisted of peripheral blood, taken in the third trimester of pregnancy. The source of these receptors is a female donor in good health, enrolled as a control in a pregnancy study.

The gene calls are TRBV4-2 and TRBJ2-7; maybe TRBD2 (7 bases). The CDR3 runs 16 residues. Germline CDR1 is LGHNA and CDR2 is YNFKEQ. V was cut by 0 bases and J by 2 bases, with 14 bases left in between. CDR3 bases: TGTGCCAGCAGCCAAGAAAGTAGGGGGGGGACCTACGAGCAGTACTTC. This sequence encodes CASSQESRGGTYEQYF.

The genes are TRBV27 and TRBJ2-7, with a tentative D call TRBD2 (5 bases). The germline V gene encodes CDR1 MNHEY and CDR2 SMNVEV (reference sequence). The CDR3 runs 14 residues. V shed 1 base and J shed 6 bases, with 13 bases lying between them. The CDR3 DNA follows: TGTGCCAGCAGTTTATTGGATATTACTAGCGAGCAGTACTTC. Protein: CASSLLDITSEQYF.

V and J are TRBV20-1 and TRBJ1-1; D unresolved. CDR1 is DFQATT and CDR2 is SNEGSKA in the germline V gene (reference sequence). Trimming took 3 bases from V and 3 from J, leaving 5 bases between them. The CDR3 contains 11 residues. The CDR3 sequence is CSASEDTEAFF. CDR3 sequence (DNA): TGCAGTGCTAGCGAGGACACTGAAGCTTTCTTT.

This chain uses TRBV18 with TRBJ2-5; D is undetermined. Germline lookup yields CDR1 KGHSH and CDR2 LQKENI. There are 14 residues in the CDR3. V lost 3 bases and J 2 bases, leaving 10 bases between the germline ends. CDR3 sequence (DNA): TGTGCCAGCTCACCCTCCGGGTCGCAAGAGACCCAGTACTTC. It translates to CASSPSGSQETQYF.

V and J are TRBV19 and TRBJ1-3; possible D gene TRBD1, 5 bases. V was pared by 3 bases and J by 2 bases, with 8 bases between. There are 14 residues in the CDR3. Germline V gene data show CDR1 as LNHDA and CDR2 as SQIVND (reference sequence). The CDR3 spells CASSIQGPGNTIYF. The CDR3 DNA follows: TGTGCCAGTAGTATCCAGGGCCCTGGAAACACCATATATTTT. Using reference TRBV19 and TRBJ1-3 for the parts outside the CDR3, the full variable domain is DGGITQSPKYLFRKEGQNVTLSCEQNLNHDAMYWYRQDPGQGLRLIYYSQIVNDFQKGDIAEGYSVSREKKESFPLTVTSAQKNPTAFYLCASSIQGPGNTIYFGEGSWLTVV.

CDR3 in DNA: TGTGCCAGCAGTGAAACAGCCCCGAACACTGAAGCTTTCTTT. Protein product: CASSETAPNTEAFF. The chain combines TRBV6-1 with TRBJ1-1; D is undetermined. Germline CDR1 MNHNS, CDR2 SASEGT. The CDR3 length is 14 residues. V lost 2 bases, J lost 1 base, and 8 bases lay in between.

The V and J genes are TRBV6-1 and TRBJ2-3; 9 bases line up with TRBD1. V shed 6 bases, J shed 4 bases, and the junction held 8 bases outside the gene matches. CDR1 is MNHNS, CDR2 SASEGT, per germline. This CDR3 has 15 residues. CDR3 DNA sequence: TGTGCCAGCAGCCGAACCCGACAGGGGGCAGATACGCAGTATTTT. Amino acids: CASSRTRQGADTQYF.

The V gene is TRBV9, the J gene TRBJ2-5; the match to TRBD2 covers 9 bases. Trimming at V came to 6 bases and at J to 5 bases, leaving 20 bases not matched to a gene. Germline V CDR1 and CDR2: SGDLS, YYNGEE. This CDR3 is 18 amino acids long. CDR3 in DNA: TGTGCCAGCACCCTAGGAAATTTTGCTAGCGGGGCCTTGGAGACCCAGTACTTC. Residues: CASTLGNFASGALETQYF.

This clone occurred once. The chain recombines TRBV30 with TRBJ1-2, with D unclear. The V end lost 0 bases, the J end lost 7 bases, and 12 bases lay between the germline ends. The germline gives CDR1 GTSNPN, CDR2 SVGIG (reference sequence). The length of the CDR3 is 13 residues. Here the CDR3 DNA reads TGTGCCTGGAGTGTAGAGAGCGGTGGTGGCTACACCTTC. Residues: CAWSVESGGGYTF. Drawing the rest from reference TRBV30 and TRBJ1-2, the complete variable domain is SQTIHQWPATLVQPVGSPLSLECTVEGTSNPNLYWYRQAAGRGLQLLFYSVGIGQISSEVPQNLSASRPQDRQFILSSKKLLLSDSGFYLCAWSVESGGGYTFGSGTRLTVV.

V and J are TRBV19 and TRBJ1-2; D is undetermined. Trimming took 5 bases from V and 3 from J, leaving 19 bases between them. The CDR3 is 16 amino acids. CDR1 LNHDA and CDR2 SQIVND come from the germline V gene (reference sequence). The CDR3 DNA follows: TGTGCCAGTAGTTCGCAAGGAGGACCGTCCCACTATGGCTACACCTTC. Its protein is CASSSQGGPSHYGYTF.

V and J are TRBV2 and TRBJ2-6; 9 bases match TRBD1. Germline loops: CDR1 SNHLY, CDR2 FYNNEI. J was trimmed by 0 bases and V by 5 bases; bases with no gene match: 5. This CDR3 contains 17 residues. DNA for the CDR3: TGTGCCAGCAGTATAACAGGGGGCCTCTCTGGGGCCAACGTCCTGACTTTC. Encoded protein: CASSITGGLSGANVLTF.

V usage is TRBV2 and J usage is TRBJ2-2; tentatively, D is TRBD1 (6 bases). The CDR3 loop spans 15 amino acids. CDR1 is SNHLY, CDR2 FYNNEI, per germline. The germline V and J ends were trimmed by 2 bases and 10 bases, with 17 bases remaining between them. CDR3 sequence: CASSETRGSLSELFF. The CDR3, as DNA: TGTGCCAGCAGTGAAACGAGGGGGTCCCTCTCGGAGCTGTTTTTT. Full variable domain (rest looked up from reference TRBV2 and TRBJ2-2): EPEVTQTPSHQVTQMGQEVILRCVPISNHLYFYWYRQILGQKVEFLVSFYNNEISEKSEIFDDQFSVERPDGSNFTLKIRSTKLEDSAMYFCASSETRGSLSELFFGEGSRLTVL.

This sequence joins TRBV27 and TRBJ1-2, with a possible D match to TRBD1 (5 bases). Germline V gives CDR1 MNHEY, CDR2 SMNVEV (reference sequence). V was pared by 4 bases and J by 8 bases, with 17 bases between. The CDR3 consists of 14 residues. CDR3 in DNA: TGTGCCAGCAGTTCCCCTATAAGGGGTAAGGGCTACACCTTC. Translated: CASSSPIRGKGYTF.

This clone was counted a single time. The V gene is TRBV21-1, the J gene TRBJ1-5. TRBV21-1 is annotated as a pseudogene. The CDR3 sequence is 15 residues long. Here the CDR3 DNA reads TGTGCCAGCAGCGAAGGGCGGTGTGAGTCTCAGCCCCAGCATTTT. Its protein is CASSEGRCESQPQHF.

The chain links TRBV7-9 to TRBJ1-2; 9 bases are shared with TRBD1. The V gene end was trimmed by 3 bases and the J gene end by 3 bases; junction bases not matched to a gene: 11. This CDR3 is built from 17 residues. Germline V gives CDR1 SEHNR, CDR2 FQNEAQ (reference sequence). The CDR3 DNA sequence: TGTGCCAGCAGCTTCCTGCCAACTCGGACAGGGGACTATGGCTACACCTTC. Translation: CASSFLPTRTGDYGYTF.